Following are 8 T cell receptor beta chains from one sample sequenced in a study of OX40 agonist ivuxolimab in advanced cancers. Sequencing was performed with immunoSEQ multiplex PCR; in TCRdb, only in-frame clones are kept and a portion is missing. The sample lists about 70,000 clones, about 81% seen once, with roughly 5.3% in the top ten. Sequencing was performed on CD4+ or CD8+ T cells sorted from blood, taken in a trial of the OX40 agonist ivuxolimab. These receptors originate from an adult with an advanced solid tumor such as melanoma, head and neck, liver or kidney cancer.

V and J are TRBV12-5 and TRBJ1-2; 9 nucleotides align to TRBD1. Germline-derived CDR1 and CDR2 are LGHNT and FRNRAP. The CDR3 has 15 residues. J lost 1 base, V lost 4 bases, and 4 bases had no gene match. The CDR3 is CASGWGTGHNYGYTF. The CDR3 coding sequence is TGTGCTAGTGGTTGGGGGACAGGGCATAACTATGGCTACACCTTC. The full variable domain, with the rest looked up from reference TRBV12-5 and TRBJ1-2, is DARVTQTPRHKVTEMGQEVTMRCQPILGHNTVFWYRQTMMQGLELLAYFRNRAPLDDSGMPKDRFSAEMPDATLATLKIQPSEPRDSAVYFCASGWGTGHNYGYTFGSGTRLTVV.

The V and J genes are TRBV25-1 and TRBJ1-4; 7 bases agree with TRBD1. CDR3 length: 14 amino acids. The V segment lost 2 bases and the J segment 8 bases; nucleotides outside the gene matches: 5. Germline V gene lookup returns CDR1 MGHDK and CDR2 SYGVNS. This CDR3 reads CASSENRGSEKLFF. The CDR3 DNA reads as TGTGCCAGCAGTGAAAACAGGGGAAGCGAAAAACTGTTTTTT.

The chain has TRBV6-5 and TRBJ2-7, with 7 bases identical to TRBD2. The CDR3 spans 14 residues. Unmatched junction bases numbered 6, after V lost 2 bases and J lost 5 bases. CDR1 MNHEY and CDR2 SVGAGI come from the germline V gene. The CDR3, as DNA: TGTGCCAGCAGTTACCTCGGGGGAGGGAACGAGCAGTACTTC. Protein: CASSYLGGGNEQYF.

The chain recombines TRBV4-1 with TRBJ1-1; a possible D gene is TRBD1 (5 bases). Germline V lookup: CDR1 MGHRA, CDR2 YSYEKL. The CDR3 covers 16 residues. With 3 bases removed from V and 6 bases from J, the gap between germline ends came to 20 bases. The CDR3: CASSQEMWGGVPEAFF. CDR3 nucleotide sequence: TGCGCCAGCAGCCAGGAAATGTGGGGCGGGGTCCCTGAAGCTTTCTTT.

This clone has more than one count but fewer than ten. The chain carries TRBV7-2 and TRBJ2-1, with D perhaps matching TRBD1 (6 bases). V lost 1 base to trimming and J lost 6 bases, with 10 bases between them. Looked up from germline, CDR1 is SGHTA and CDR2 is FQGNSA. The CDR3 runs to 14 residues. The DNA of the CDR3 is TGTGCCAGCAGCTTAGTAGGGGGTGGCAATGAGCAGTTCTTC. The encoded protein is CASSLVGGGNEQFF.

The chain combines TRBV23-1 with TRBJ2-7; D remains ambiguous. TRBV23-1 is flagged as an ORF with uncertain function. V lost 4 bases and J 3 bases, leaving 13 bases between the germline ends. CDR3 length equals 14 residues. CDR3 residues: CASSPLREVYEQYF. As DNA, the CDR3 is TGCGCCAGCAGTCCGCTCCGCGAGGTCTACGAGCAGTACTTC.

The V and J genes are TRBV5-1 and TRBJ1-1; D ambiguous. The germline V gene has CDR1 SGHRS and CDR2 YFSETQ. CDR3 length: 11 residues. V shed 7 bases and J shed 3 bases, with 7 bases lying between them. The CDR3 bases are TGCGCCAGCTCTACGGACACTGAAGCTTTCTTT. It specifies CASSTDTEAFF.

The chain combines TRBV9 with TRBJ1-6; TRBD1 agrees at 8 bases. There are 15 residues in the CDR3. V lost 4 bases, J lost 7 bases, and 7 bases stayed unmatched. Per the germline V gene, CDR1 is SGDLS and CDR2 is YYNGEE. CDR3 region: CASSTGTGDNSPLHF. The CDR3 DNA reads as TGTGCCAGCAGCACGGGGACAGGCGACAATTCACCCCTCCACTTT.